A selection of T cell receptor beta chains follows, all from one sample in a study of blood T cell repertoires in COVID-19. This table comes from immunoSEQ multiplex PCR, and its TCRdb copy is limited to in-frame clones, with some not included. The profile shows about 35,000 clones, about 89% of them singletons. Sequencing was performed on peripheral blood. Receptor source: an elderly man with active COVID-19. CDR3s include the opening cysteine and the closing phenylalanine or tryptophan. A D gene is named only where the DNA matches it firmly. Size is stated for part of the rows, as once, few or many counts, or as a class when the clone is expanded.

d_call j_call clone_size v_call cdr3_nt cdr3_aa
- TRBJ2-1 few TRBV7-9 TGTGCCAGCAGCTTGACACACAATGAGCAGTTCTTC CASSLTHNEQFF
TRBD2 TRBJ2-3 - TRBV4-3 TGCGCCAGCAGCCAAGAGCTAGCTAGCGGACGCACAGATACGCAGTATTTT CASSQELASGRTDTQYF
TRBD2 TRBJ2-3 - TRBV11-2 TGTGCCAGCCGATGGTCGGCTAGCGGGCCTAGCACAGATACGCAGTATTTT CASRWSASGPSTDTQYF
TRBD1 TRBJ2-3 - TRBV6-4 TGTGCCAGCAGCCGGGACAGGAGCACAGATACGCAGTATTTT CASSRDRSTDTQYF
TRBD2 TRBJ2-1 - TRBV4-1 TGCGCCAGCAGCCAAGCCGGGAGGGCTGACTACAATGAGCAGTTCTTC CASSQAGRADYNEQFF
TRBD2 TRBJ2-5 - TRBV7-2 TGTGCCAGCAGCTTGACTAGCGGGGGGGAGACCCAGTACTTC CASSLTSGGETQYF
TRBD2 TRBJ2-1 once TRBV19 TGTGCCAGTAGTACGGGACTAGCGTCGCCCTACAATGAGCAGTTCTTC CASSTGLASPYNEQFF
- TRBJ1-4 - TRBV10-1 TGCGCCAGCAGTGAGGGACTTAATGAAAAACTGTTTTTT CASSEGLNEKLFF
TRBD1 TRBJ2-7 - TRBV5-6 TGTGCCAGCAGCTCCCTTACAGGGGTTGTATCCTACGAGCAGTACTTC CASSSLTGVVSYEQYF
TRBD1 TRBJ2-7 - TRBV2 TGTGCCAGCAGTGAGGACAGGGGGCAGGGGCAGTACTTC CASSEDRGQGQYF
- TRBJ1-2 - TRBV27 TGTGCCAGCCGGAGGGGCGGGGCTGGCTACACCTTC CASRRGGAGYTF
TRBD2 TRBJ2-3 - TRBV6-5 TGTGCCAGCAGTACGGGGTTAGCGGGAGAAGATACGCAGTATTTT CASSTGLAGEDTQYF
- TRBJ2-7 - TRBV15 TGTGCCACCAGCAGAGTGGGTGGAGCGTACGAGCAGTACTTC CATSRVGGAYEQYF
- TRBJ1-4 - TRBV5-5 TGTGCCAGCCGTCCTCCGGGGGTTAATGAAAAACTGTTTTTT CASRPPGVNEKLFF
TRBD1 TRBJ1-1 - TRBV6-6 TGTGCCAGCACCTTAAGGACAGGGAGGAACACTGAAGCTTTCTTT CASTLRTGRNTEAFF
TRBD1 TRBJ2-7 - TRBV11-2 TGTGCCAGCAGCACTCACAGGGGGCGGGCCTACGAGCAGTACTTC CASSTHRGRAYEQYF
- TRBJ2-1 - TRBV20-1 TGCAGTGCTACGCCCGGGGAGCAGTTCTTC CSATPGEQFF
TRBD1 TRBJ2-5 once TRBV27 TGTGCCAGCAGTCCCGACAGGGGAGTAGAGGAGACCCAGTACTTC CASSPDRGVEETQYF
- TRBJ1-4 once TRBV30 TGTGCCGGAAGGGATGACAGAAAACTGTTTTTT CAGRDDRKLFF
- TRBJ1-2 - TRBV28 TGTGCCAGCAGTTTGGGGGCCTCTAACTATGGCTACACCTTC CASSLGASNYGYTF
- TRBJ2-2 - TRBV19 TGTGTCCCCGGGGACACCAACACCGGGGAGCTGTTTTTT CVPGDTNTGELFF
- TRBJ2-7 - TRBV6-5 TGTGCCAGCAGGAAACCCAGTGATGCGCGGGAGCAGTACTTC CASRKPSDAREQYF
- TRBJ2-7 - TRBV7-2 TGTGCCAGCAGCCGGGGACTCGCAGCCGGCGAGCAGTACTTC CASSRGLAAGEQYF
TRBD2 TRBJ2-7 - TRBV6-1 TGTGCCAGCAGTGAAGCGTCGGGAGGGCAAGGTGAGCAGTACTTC CASSEASGGQGEQYF
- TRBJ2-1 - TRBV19 TGTGCCAGTCGGCCTCGTGCGATACCCGGGAATGAGCAGTTCTTC CASRPRAIPGNEQFF
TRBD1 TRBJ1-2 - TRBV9 TGTGCCAGCAGCGCCGGGAGGGGACAGCGTTATGGCTACACCTTC CASSAGRGQRYGYTF
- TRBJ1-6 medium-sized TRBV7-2 TGTGCCTCCACGGGGCAGGGGATCGCGAATTCACCCCTCCACTTT CASTGQGIANSPLHF
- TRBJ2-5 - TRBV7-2 TGTGCCAGCAGCTTAAGTCGAGCGGGAGAGACCCAGTACTTC CASSLSRAGETQYF
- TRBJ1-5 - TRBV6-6 TGTGCCAGCAGTGGCGACGGCAGGGTTAGCAATCAGCCCCAGCATTTT CASSGDGRVSNQPQHF
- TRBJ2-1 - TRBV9 TGTGCCAGCAGCGTAGGGGCTCTAGCAGAGCAGTTCTTC CASSVGALAEQFF
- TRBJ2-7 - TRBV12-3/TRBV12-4 TGTGCCAGCAGTTTAGCGGGGGCCGGAGAGCAGTACTTC CASSLAGAGEQYF
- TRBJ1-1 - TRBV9 TGTGCCAGCAGCGTGGGGGCGCAACTGAACACTGAAGCTTTCTTT CASSVGAQLNTEAFF
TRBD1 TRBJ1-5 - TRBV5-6 TGTGCCAGCAGCTTTGGGACAGGGGGCAAGAGCAATCAGCCCCAGCATTTT CASSFGTGGKSNQPQHF
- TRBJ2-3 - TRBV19 TGTGCCAGTACCTCCCGAGGGGGGGGTAGCACAGATACGCAGTATTTT CASTSRGGGSTDTQYF
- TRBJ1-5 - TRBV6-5 TGTGCCAGCAGAACGACAGTCAATCAGCCCCAGCATTTT CASRTTVNQPQHF
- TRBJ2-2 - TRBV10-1 TGCGCCAGCAACCCTGGAGTGGGCACCGGGGAGCTGTTTTTT CASNPGVGTGELFF
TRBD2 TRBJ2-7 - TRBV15 TGTGCCACCAGCAGAGATCCGGGCGGGAGTCGTAACGAGCAGTACTTC CATSRDPGGSRNEQYF
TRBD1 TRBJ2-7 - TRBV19 TGTGCCAGTAGTCAAACAGGGGCAGTTGGGGAGCAGTACTTC CASSQTGAVGEQYF
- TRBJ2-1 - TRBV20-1 TGCAGTGCCAACTCCTACAATGAGCAGTTCTTC CSANSYNEQFF
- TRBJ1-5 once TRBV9 TGTGCCAGCAGCACCACGGACACCCAGCCCCAGCATTTT CASSTTDTQPQHF
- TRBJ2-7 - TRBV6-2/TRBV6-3 TGTGCCAGCAGTTTTAACAGGGCCTACGAGCAGTACTTC CASSFNRAYEQYF
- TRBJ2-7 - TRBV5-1 TGCGCCAGCAGCTCGGACTCCTTTCTCGGCGAGCAGTACTTC CASSSDSFLGEQYF
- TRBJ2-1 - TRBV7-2 TGTGCCAGCAGCTGGATAGCGAAATCCCGGGGGAATGAGCAGTTCTTC CASSWIAKSRGNEQFF
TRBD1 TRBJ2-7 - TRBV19 TGTGCCAGTAGTAGGCAACAGGGGTCCTACGAGCAGTACTTC CASSRQQGSYEQYF
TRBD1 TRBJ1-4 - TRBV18 TGTGCCAGCTCACCCCGGGACAGCTACTATGAAAAACTGTTTTTT CASSPRDSYYEKLFF
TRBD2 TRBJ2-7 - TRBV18 TGTGCCAGCTCCCTAGCGGGAGGACCCTACGAGCAGTACTTC CASSLAGGPYEQYF
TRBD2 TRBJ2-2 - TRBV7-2 TGTGCCAGCAGCCCGAAAGGACTAGCGGTTAACACCGGGGAGCTGTTTTTT CASSPKGLAVNTGELFF
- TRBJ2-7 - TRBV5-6 TGTGCCAGCAGCCCGCGGGGGCTAACTAACTACGAGCAGTACTTC CASSPRGLTNYEQYF
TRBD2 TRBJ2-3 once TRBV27 TGTGCCAGCTCGGGGTTCTCAAGCCTTACTAGCGGGAGTGTCCCAGATACGCAGTATTTT CASSGFSSLTSGSVPDTQYF
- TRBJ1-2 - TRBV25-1 TGTGCCAGCAGTCACACGGGGGGCTATGGCTACACCTTC CASSHTGGYGYTF
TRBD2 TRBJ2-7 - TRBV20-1 TGCAGTGCTAGTGAACCTAGCGGGAGGTACGAGCAGTACTTC CSASEPSGRYEQYF
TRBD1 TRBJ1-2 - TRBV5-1 TGCGCCAGCAGCTTGGAGGGGGCGAATGGCTACACCTTC CASSLEGANGYTF
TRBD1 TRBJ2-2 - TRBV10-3 TGTGCCATCAGTGAGCGGGCAGGGGGTGGAACCGGGGAGCTGTTTTTT CAISERAGGGTGELFF
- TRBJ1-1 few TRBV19 TGTGCCAGTAATCGCCGAGGGCAGGTGAACACTGAAGCTTTCTTT CASNRRGQVNTEAFF
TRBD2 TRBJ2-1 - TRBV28 TGTGCCAGCAGTTTACCCACCGGCCGGACTAGCGGCTCCTACAATGAGCAGTTCTTC CASSLPTGRTSGSYNEQFF
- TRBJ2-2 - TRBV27 TGTGCCACCCGAGAAGCCTTTACGGCGGGACTTACCGGGGAGCTGTTTTTT CATREAFTAGLTGELFF
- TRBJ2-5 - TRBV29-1 TGCAGCGTTGTCGTCAGGGGAGGGGAGACCCAGTACTTC CSVVVRGGETQYF
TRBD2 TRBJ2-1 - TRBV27 TGTGCCAGCAGTTTATATCTAGCGGGAGTACATGAGCAGTTCTTC CASSLYLAGVHEQFF
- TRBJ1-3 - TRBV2 TGTGCCAGCAGTGAACCGCGCTCTGGAAACACCATATATTTT CASSEPRSGNTIYF